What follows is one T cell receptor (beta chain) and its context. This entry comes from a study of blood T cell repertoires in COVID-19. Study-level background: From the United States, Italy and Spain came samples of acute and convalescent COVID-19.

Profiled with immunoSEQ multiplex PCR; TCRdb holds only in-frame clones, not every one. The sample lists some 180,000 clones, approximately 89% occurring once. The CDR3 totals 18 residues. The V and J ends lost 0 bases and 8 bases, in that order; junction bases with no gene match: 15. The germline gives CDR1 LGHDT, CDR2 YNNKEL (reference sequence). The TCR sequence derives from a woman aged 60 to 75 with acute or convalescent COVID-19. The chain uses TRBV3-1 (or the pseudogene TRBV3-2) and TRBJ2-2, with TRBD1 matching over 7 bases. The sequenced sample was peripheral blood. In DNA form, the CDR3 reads TGTGCCAGCAGCCAAGATACAGGGGCCCGCCACAAGCCGGGGGAGCTGTTTTTT. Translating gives CASSQDTGARHKPGELFF.